One sample yielded the 2 T cell receptor beta chains listed below, sequenced in a study of regulatory T cells in long-lasting Graves disease. Time point denoted: newly diagnosed GD, antithyroid drugs for less than 3 months. Researchers made the TCR library from RNA that was extracted from PBMCs. According to the study, TCR beta libraries were built with iRepertoire HTBI primers and CDR3-region Arm-PCR. From the multiplex PCR reads, TCRdb called clonotypes with MiXCR, one entry per CDR3 protein. The sample records a few hundred thousand distinct CDR3 sequences, about 17% being singletons. A further study also used this sample, focusing on T cells in Graves' hyperthyroidism and ophthalmopathy.

Source: peripheral blood mononuclear cells (PBMCs), taken at new diagnosis, from a patient treated with antithyroid drugs. The receptors derive from a woman aged 18-29 years with Graves disease.

A single count supports this clonotype. A much larger clone lies a single base off, so this may be a read error. The gene calls are TRBV5-1 and TRBJ2-1; D possibly matches TRBD1 or TRBD2 (6 bases each). The CDR3 length is 16 residues. Germline CDR1 is SGHRS and CDR2 is YFSETQ. The V end was cut by 0 bases, the J end by 3 bases, with 13 bases between. The CDR3 DNA reads as TGCGCCAGCAGCTTGGTAGGGGGGTCCGGCTACAATGAGCAGTTCTTC. This sequence encodes CASSLVGGSGYNEQFF.

This clonotype was recorded many times. The V and J genes are TRBV28 and TRBJ2-2; D assignment may be TRBD1 or TRBD2 (5 bases each). The germline CDR1 and CDR2 sequences are MDHEN and SYDVKM. The CDR3 sequence is 15 residues long. The V gene lost 1 base and the J gene lost 5 bases, with 11 bases spanning the gap. DNA for the CDR3: TGTGCCAGCAGTTTATTATGGGGACGGACCGGGGAGCTGTTTTTT. Its protein product is CASSLLWGRTGELFF. The full variable domain, in which reference TRBV28 and TRBJ2-2 provide the parts outside the CDR3, is DVKVTQSSRYLVKRTGEKVFLECVQDMDHENMFWYRQDPGLGLRLIYFSYDVKMKEKGDIPEGYSVSREKKERFSLILESASTNQTSMYLCASSLLWGRTGELFFGEGSRLTVL.